Reported below is one T cell receptor (beta chain). The assay was immunoSEQ multiplex PCR, and TCRdb's table has in-frame clones only and misses some. Of fewer than 550,000 clones in the sample, almost 80% were seen once. This record belongs to a study of shared clonotypes between healthy human individuals. Trimming at V came to 6 bases and at J to 5 bases, leaving 11 bases not matched to a gene. The length of the CDR3 is 15 residues. Germline V lookup: CDR1 MDHEN, CDR2 SYDVKM. The TCR sequence derives from a woman in her thirties or forties in good health. Some clones in this sample may be carry-over from other donors' samples. The sequenced sample consisted of PBMCs. V and J are TRBV28 and TRBJ2-3; 7 bases agree with TRBD1. This CDR3 is CASSYGYRGQDTQYF. CDR3 in DNA: TGTGCCAGCAGCTATGGATACAGGGGACAAGATACGCAGTATTTT.